In its sample, the clone carrying this T cell receptor (beta chain) was seen once. What it recognizes is unknown. The naive CD8 population came from CD45RO-negative cells selected for CCR7, without terminally differentiated effector memory CD45RA+ cells. Donors, healthy HIV-negative adults, lacked recent acute infections or vaccinations. Sequenced by immunoSEQ multiplex PCR; TCRdb stores in-frame clones only, minus some. The table includes some 630,000 clones, roughly 96% detected once. The sample originates from a study of shared clonotypes between healthy human individuals. Findings and caveats of the study: Sorted-subset samples were not fully sequenced, rarefaction indicated.

The CDR3 has 14 residues. The ends were cut back, 3 bases at V and 6 bases at J, with 11 bases in the middle. Germline CDR1 is MDHEN and CDR2 is SYDVKM. The TCR originated in a woman in her twenties or thirties in good health. The specimen sequenced was naive CD8+ T cells sorted from blood. The chain has TRBV28 and TRBJ2-2; a possible D gene is TRBD2 (6 bases). The CDR3 loop is CASSFRGGAGELFF. In DNA form, the CDR3 reads TGTGCCAGCAGTTTCCGGGGAGGAGCCGGGGAGCTGTTTTTT.